This T cell receptor beta chain was identified during a study of CXCR3-negative and CXCR3-positive naive CD8 T cells. CDR3 length: 15 amino acids. Germline assignment: CDR1 MDHEN and CDR2 SYDVKM. Study-wide results and limits: The study found more hydrophobic TRB CDR3s in CXCR3-positive naive cells than in CXCR3-negative naive cells.

Preparation of TRB cDNA libraries relied on 5' RACE carrying UMI labels. TCRdb reprocessed the 5' RACE reads, with one entry per CDR3 protein and no DNA. This sample's table has about 120,000 distinct CDR3 sequences. Comments on this clonotype: Antigen specificity is unknown.

The TCR sequence derives from a human donor in good health. Some clones in this sample may be carry-over from other donors' samples. Material: naive CXCR3+ CD8+ T cells from blood. Stated subset: CD45RO-CCR7+CD27+CD95- naive CD8+ T cells expressing CXCR3 (TNR3+). The chain has TRBV28 and TRBJ2-2; checking the TCRdb D call of TRBD2 is not possible without DNA. The CDR3 protein is CASSLGTGRAGELFF.